This T cell receptor beta chain was documented in a study of blood T cell repertoires in COVID-19. Study context: Samples of COVID-19 (acute and convalescent) were obtained from the United States, Italy and Spain. Sources were T cells, B-cell-depleted T cells, or PBMCs; the material itself was cDNA or gDNA.

Germline loops: CDR1 MNHEY, CDR2 SVGAGI. The CDR3 consists of 14 residues. V lost 5 bases to trimming and J lost 6 bases; unmatched junction nucleotides: 5. Per the original methods: How many nucleated cells were present was estimated from reference gene primer amplification. Measured with immunoSEQ multiplex PCR; TCRdb has only the in-frame clones, and not every one. The V and J calls and clone size are taken from that table; D and trimming were inferred from the DNA. The sample includes roughly 190,000 clones, roughly 88% of them seen just once. This clone has only one observation. The source of this sequence is a woman in her thirties or forties who had recovered from COVID-19. J is TRBJ2-1 and V is TRBV6-5, with TRBD2 identical over 9 bases. Sequencing was done on a sample of peripheral blood. This chain's CDR3 is CASSQPGLANEQFF. CDR3 nucleotide sequence: TGTGCCAGCAGTCAACCGGGACTAGCCAATGAGCAGTTCTTC.